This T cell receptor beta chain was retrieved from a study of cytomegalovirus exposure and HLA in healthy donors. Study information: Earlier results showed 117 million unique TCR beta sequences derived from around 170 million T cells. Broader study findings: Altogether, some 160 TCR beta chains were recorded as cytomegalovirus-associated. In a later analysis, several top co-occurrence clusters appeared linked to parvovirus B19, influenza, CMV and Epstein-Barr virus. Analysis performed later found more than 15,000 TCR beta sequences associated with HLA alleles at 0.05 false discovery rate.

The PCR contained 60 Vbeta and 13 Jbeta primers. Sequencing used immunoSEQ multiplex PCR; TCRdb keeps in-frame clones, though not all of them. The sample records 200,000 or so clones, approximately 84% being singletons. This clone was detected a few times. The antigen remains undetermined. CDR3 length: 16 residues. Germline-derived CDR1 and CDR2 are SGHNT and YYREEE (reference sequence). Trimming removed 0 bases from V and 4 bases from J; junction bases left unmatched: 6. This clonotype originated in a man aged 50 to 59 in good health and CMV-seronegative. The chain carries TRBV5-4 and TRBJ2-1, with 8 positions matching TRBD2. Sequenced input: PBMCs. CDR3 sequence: CASSLATAGAYNEQFF. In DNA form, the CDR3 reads TGTGCCAGCAGCTTGGCCACAGCGGGGGCATACAATGAGCAGTTCTTC.